The 21 T cell receptor beta chains listed next were all sequenced from one sample in a study of T cells in Graves' hyperthyroidism and ophthalmopathy. The investigators amplified TCR beta CDR3 regions from RNA transcripts. HTBI primers drove first-round RT-PCR of the TCR CDR3. TCRdb itself ran the multiplex PCR reads through MiXCR, one entry per CDR3 protein. Here the sample spans approximately 400,000 distinct CDR3 sequences, about a fifth being singletons. Sample: blood. The receptor set was obtained from a young man with Graves' ophthalmopathy.

This clonotype is categorized as medium-sized (0.01 to 0.1%). The V call is TRBV12-3 or TRBV12-4, the J call TRBJ2-5; 9 bases match TRBD2. With 2 bases clipped from V and 1 base from J, the junction kept 5 bases outside the gene matches. The CDR3 has 16 amino acids. This chain's CDR3 is CASSLSLRGGQETQYF. The DNA of the CDR3 is TGTGCCAGCAGTTTAAGTCTGCGGGGGGGCCAAGAGACCCAGTACTTC.

This clonotype has a count of ten or more. V and J are TRBV2 and TRBJ1-1; 8 bases are a match to TRBD1. This CDR3 spans 15 amino acids. From germline, CDR1 is SNHLY and CDR2 FYNNEI. With 7 bases clipped from V and 0 bases from J, the junction kept 7 bases outside the gene matches. The DNA for the CDR3 is TGTGCCAGCATTCGCTCGGGACAGGTGAACACTGAAGCTTTCTTT. It codes for CASIRSGQVNTEAFF.

This chain joins TRBV5-1 and TRBJ2-5; TRBD2 might be the D (8 bases). This CDR3 comprises 15 residues. Trimming removed 4 bases at V and 5 bases at J, with 18 bases between. CDR1 SGHRS and CDR2 YFSETQ come from the germline V gene. This CDR3 reads CASSRGGQTKETQYF. DNA of the CDR3: TGCGCCAGCAGCCGGGGGGGACAGACTAAGGAGACCCAGTACTTC.

This clonotype occurred many times. The chain joins TRBV6-5 to TRBJ1-1; D gene unclear. CDR1 is MNHEY and CDR2 is SVGAGI in the germline V gene. V dropped 4 bases and J dropped 0 bases, with 12 bases sitting between them. The CDR3 sequence is 15 residues long. This CDR3 reads CASSSRRSVNTEAFF. CDR3 DNA sequence: TGTGCCAGCAGTTCACGTCGAAGCGTGAACACTGAAGCTTTCTTT.

Turning to this clonotype: Since a much larger clone is just one base distant, this may be a read error. The chain combines TRBV5-1 with TRBJ2-7, with D perhaps given as TRBD1 or TRBD2 (5 bases each). Germline CDR1 and CDR2: SGHRS and YFSETQ. The CDR3 has 14 residues. Deletions cut 4 bases from V and 6 bases from J, with 17 bases between. CDR3 sequence: CASSPGTGAIEQYF. In DNA form, the CDR3 reads TGCGCCAGCAGCCCCGGGACGGGTGCAATCGAGCAGTACTTC.

In this sample, this clonotype turned up a few times. The chain recombines TRBV4-1 with TRBJ1-1, with no clear D. V was trimmed by 0 bases and J by 4 bases, leaving 12 bases between them. Germline CDR1 and CDR2: MGHRA and YSYEKL. The CDR3 covers 15 residues. For the CDR3, the DNA is TGCGCCAGCAGCCAAGATGAGATGCGGGTCACTGAAGCTTTCTTT. Its translation is CASSQDEMRVTEAFF.

In this sample, this clonotype turned up many times. The gene calls are TRBV11-2 and TRBJ1-1; weak D call: TRBD1 (5 bases). V was shortened by 5 bases and J by 1 base, with 14 bases between the two germline ends. Germline V lookup: CDR1 SGHAT, CDR2 FQNNGV. The CDR3 is made up of 15 amino acids. Here the CDR3 reads CASSPLAGQNTEAFF. In DNA form, the CDR3 reads TGTGCCAGCAGCCCCCTTGCAGGACAGAACACTGAAGCTTTCTTT.

The rearrangement links TRBV20-1 to TRBJ2-5; 12 bases map to TRBD2. Germline CDR1 and CDR2: DFQATT and SNEGSKA (reference sequence). Germline trimming cut 5 bases from V and 5 bases from J; bases unmatched to any gene: 12. This CDR3 has 16 residues. CDR3 amino acids: CSAFLAGGPMEETQYF. In nucleotides, the CDR3 is TGCAGTGCTTTCCTAGCGGGGGGGCCCATGGAGGAGACCCAGTACTTC.

This clonotype was detected ten times or more. V gene TRBV7-9 combines with J gene TRBJ2-7, with no clear D. V lost 1 base and J 3 bases, leaving 13 bases between the germline ends. The CDR3 runs to 15 residues. Germline V lookup: CDR1 SEHNR, CDR2 FQNEAQ (reference sequence). CDR3 coding DNA: TGTGCCAGCAGCTTAGATCGGACGGATAACTACGAGCAGTACTTC. It encodes CASSLDRTDNYEQYF.

The chain recombines TRBV12-3 or TRBV12-4 with TRBJ1-3, with D possibly being TRBD1 (5 bases). The CDR3 consists of 15 residues. V shed 4 bases and J shed 2 bases, with 12 bases lying between them. The CDR3 coding sequence is TGTGCCAGCAGTTGGGGGGGTTTCACTGGAAACACCATATATTTT. Amino acid sequence: CASSWGGFTGNTIYF.

This clonotype was seen a handful of times. The chain has TRBV5-4 and TRBJ2-1, with TRBD2 matching over 8 bases. The CDR3 has 15 residues. J gave up 5 bases and V 2 bases, and 6 bases lay outside the gene matches. The germline V gene encodes CDR1 SGHNT and CDR2 YYREEE (reference sequence). The CDR3 loop reads CASSFAVAGHNEQFF. The CDR3 DNA reads as TGTGCCAGCAGCTTTGCGGTAGCGGGGCACAATGAGCAGTTCTTC.

V and J are TRBV9 and TRBJ2-2; D gene uncertain. Germline loops: CDR1 SGDLS, CDR2 YYNGEE. This CDR3 comprises 15 residues. V was clipped by 0 bases and J by 0 bases, with 6 bases between them. The CDR3 nucleotides read TGTGCCAGCAGCGTAGGTGACGCGAACACCGGGGAGCTGTTTTTT. This sequence encodes CASSVGDANTGELFF.

This chain joins TRBV4-1 and TRBJ1-1; D is ambiguous. V was clipped by 1 base and J by 4 bases, with 13 bases between them. Germline CDR1 is MGHRA and CDR2 is YSYEKL. There are 15 residues in the CDR3. CDR3 in amino acids: CASSQGGRKGTEAFF. The CDR3 DNA is TGCGCCAGCAGCCAAGGCGGGAGGAAGGGCACTGAAGCTTTCTTT.

The CDR3 reads CAWKHNLAEGTQYF. DNA for the CDR3: TGTGCCTGGAAACATAACTTGGCCGAGGGTACGCAGTATTTT. The chain links TRBV30 to TRBJ2-3; weak D call: TRBD2 (5 bases). V was shortened by 4 bases and J by 8 bases, with 19 bases between the two germline ends. Germline assignment: CDR1 GTSNPN and CDR2 SVGIG (reference sequence). The CDR3 loop spans 14 amino acids.

This clonotype was observed a handful of times. The chain is built from TRBV19 and TRBJ1-1; 10 nucleotides match TRBD1. Losses at the gene ends were 6 bases for V and 4 bases for J; bases not matched to a gene: 2. Germline V gene data show CDR1 as LNHDA and CDR2 as SQIVND (reference sequence). The CDR3 loop spans 13 amino acids. CDR3 sequence: CASRTGGRTEAFF. CDR3 DNA sequence: TGTGCCAGTAGGACAGGGGGCCGCACTGAAGCTTTCTTT.

The chain recombines TRBV15 with TRBJ2-3, with TRBD2 matching 8 bases. The CDR3 contains 17 residues. Germline CDR1 is LNHNV and CDR2 is YYDKDF (reference sequence). The junction had 5 bases not matched to a gene; V was cut back by 0 bases and J by 0 bases. The CDR3: CATSRDGRGASTDTQYF. For the CDR3, the DNA is TGTGCCACCAGCAGAGATGGGCGGGGGGCTAGCACAGATACGCAGTATTTT.

This clonotype was recorded many times. The CDR3 is CSARRDGYGYTF. The CDR3 nucleotides are TGCAGTGCTAGACGGGACGGATATGGCTACACCTTC. The V and J genes are TRBV20-1 and TRBJ1-2, with D maybe TRBD1 (5 bases). V gave up 2 bases and J gave up 5 bases, with 9 bases separating them. CDR1 DFQATT and CDR2 SNEGSKA come from the germline V gene (reference sequence). The CDR3 is 12 amino acids.

Ten or more counts support this clonotype. V and J are TRBV2 and TRBJ1-6; no reliable D call. The CDR3 sequence is 14 residues long. V was clipped by 7 bases and J by 13 bases, with 20 bases between them. In germline, CDR1 is SNHLY, CDR2 FYNNEI. CDR3 region: CASNQNAAVRPLHF. The CDR3 coding sequence is TGTGCCAGCAACCAAAACGCGGCAGTCCGGCCCCTCCACTTT.

This clonotype was picked up many times. This sequence joins TRBV12-3 or TRBV12-4 and TRBJ1-2; 8 nucleotides align to TRBD1. The CDR3 covers 13 residues. The ends lost 4 bases at V and 8 bases at J; junction bases unmatched: 6. CDR3 in amino acids: CASSSTGAWGYTF. CDR3 sequence (DNA): TGTGCCAGCAGTTCGACAGGGGCCTGGGGCTACACCTTC.

In this sample, this clonotype turned up many times. Germline and junction disagree at one end, which may indicate a read error. The rearrangement uses TRBV5-1 and TRBJ2-1; weak D call: TRBD1 (5 bases). This CDR3 contains 12 residues. In germline, CDR1 is SGHRS, CDR2 YFSETQ. CDR3 coding DNA: TGTGCCAGCAGCTTAAGCAGGGTTGAGCAGTTCTTC. It yields the protein CASSLSRVEQFF.

This clonotype showed up many times. This sequence joins TRBV3-1 and TRBJ2-7; D is uncertain. Trimming took off 4 bases at V and 7 bases at J, with 11 bases between the two ends. The CDR3 length is 12 residues. In germline, CDR1 is LGHDT, CDR2 YNNKEL (reference sequence). This CDR3 reads CASSPTESEQYF. CDR3 DNA sequence: TGTGCCAGCAGCCCGACGGAGAGTGAGCAGTACTTC.